This T cell receptor beta chain was documented in a study of CD8 T cells in Susac syndrome. In blood CD8+ and CD4+ T cells, TCR beta underwent sequencing. While CD8+ and CD4+ T cells were isolated negatively, TEMRA cells were enriched by FACS. This clonotype was seen a handful of times. With random hexamers, roughly 0.5 to 1 ug RNA was reverse transcribed. The immunoSEQ assay covered 54 Vbeta and 13 Jbeta segments for CDR3. Each CDR3 protein gets one entry after TCRdb re-called the immunoSEQ multiplex PCR reads with MiXCR. The sample has 250,000 to 300,000 distinct CDR3 sequences; approximately 85% are singletons. Trimming shortened V by 10 bases and J by 4 bases, and 13 bases separated the two germline ends. The CDR3 loop spans 13 amino acids. Germline-derived CDR1 and CDR2 are MNHNS and SASEGT.

Sequencing was performed on CD8+ T cells from PBMCs. The chain recombines TRBV6-1 with TRBJ2-2; perhaps D is TRBD1 or TRBD2 (6 bases each). This clonotype originated in a human donor with multiple sclerosis. The CDR3 sequence is CATTGGGTGELFF. CDR3 in DNA: TGTGCCACGACAGGAGGGGGCACCGGGGAGCTGTTTTTT.